This TCR beta chain originates from a study of cytomegalovirus exposure and HLA in healthy donors. Study overall: Researchers previously reported finding roughly 120 million unique TCR beta sequences from roughly 180 million T cells.

To note about this clone: Antigen unknown.

The CDR3 extends over 13 amino acids. V lost 4 bases and J lost 4, with 10 bases in between. CDR1 and CDR2 (germline): LGHNT, FRNRAP. PCR primers comprised 60 Vbeta and 13 Jbeta primers. Original handling: Later reanalysis found 75 million to 95 million unique TCR beta chains, approximately 11 million of them shared. Produced via immunoSEQ multiplex PCR; TCRdb's table is partial and in-frame only. V, J and clone size are those of that table, while D and trimming were read from the DNA. The repertoire holds some 180,000 clones, with around 80% as singletons. General study points: A few chains linked to CMV were shown in vitro to be specific for CMV antigens.

The J gene is TRBJ1-1, the V gene TRBV12-5, with unresolved D. The sequenced sample was PBMCs. This receptor was obtained from a woman aged 25 to 39 in good health and CMV-seropositive. The DNA of the CDR3 is TGTGCTAGTGGTTGGGGAGCTGCCACTGAAGCTTTCTTT. This sequence encodes CASGWGAATEAFF.